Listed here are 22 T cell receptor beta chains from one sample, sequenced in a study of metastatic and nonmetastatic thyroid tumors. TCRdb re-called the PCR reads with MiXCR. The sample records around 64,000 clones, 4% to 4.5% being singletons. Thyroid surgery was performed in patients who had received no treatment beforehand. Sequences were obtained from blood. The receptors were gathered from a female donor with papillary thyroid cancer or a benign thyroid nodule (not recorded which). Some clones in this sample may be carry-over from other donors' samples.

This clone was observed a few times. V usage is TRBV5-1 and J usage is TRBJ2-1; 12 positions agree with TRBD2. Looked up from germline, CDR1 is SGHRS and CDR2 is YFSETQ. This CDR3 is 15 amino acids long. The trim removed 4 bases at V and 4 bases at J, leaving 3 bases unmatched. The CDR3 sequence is CASSRLAGEYNEQFF. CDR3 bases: TGCGCCAGCAGCAGACTAGCGGGAGAGTACAATGAGCAGTTCTTC.

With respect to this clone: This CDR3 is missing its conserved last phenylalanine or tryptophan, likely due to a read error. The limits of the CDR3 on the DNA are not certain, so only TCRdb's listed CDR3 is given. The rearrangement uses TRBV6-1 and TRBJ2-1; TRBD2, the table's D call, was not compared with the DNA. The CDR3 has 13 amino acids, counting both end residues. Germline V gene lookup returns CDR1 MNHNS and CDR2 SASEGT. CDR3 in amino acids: CASSGTWTSGMVV.

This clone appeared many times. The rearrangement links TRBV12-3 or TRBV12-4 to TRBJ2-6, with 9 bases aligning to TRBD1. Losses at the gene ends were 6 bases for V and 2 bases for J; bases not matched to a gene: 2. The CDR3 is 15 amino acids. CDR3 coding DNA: TGTGCCAGCAGGACAGGGGGGGCTGGGGCCAACGTCCTGACTTTC. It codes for CASRTGGAGANVLTF.

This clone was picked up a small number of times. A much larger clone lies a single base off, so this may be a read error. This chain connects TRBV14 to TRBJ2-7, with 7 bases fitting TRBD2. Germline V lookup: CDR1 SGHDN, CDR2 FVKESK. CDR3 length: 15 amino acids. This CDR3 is CAISLVAGLSNEQYF. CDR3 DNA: TGTGCCATCAGCCTGGTAGCGGGCCTATCCAACGAGCAGTACTTC.

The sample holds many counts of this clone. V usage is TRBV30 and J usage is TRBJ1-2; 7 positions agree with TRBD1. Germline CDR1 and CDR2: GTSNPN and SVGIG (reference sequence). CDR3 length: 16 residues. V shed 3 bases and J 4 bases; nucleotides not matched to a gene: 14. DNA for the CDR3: TGTGCCTGGAGCGACTCGACAGGGAGGGGCCTCTATGGCTACACCTTC. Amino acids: CAWSDSTGRGLYGYTF.

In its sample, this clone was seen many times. The CDR3: CASSYRDPSSYEQYF. The CDR3 nucleotides read TGTGCCAGCAGTTACCGGGACCCTAGCTCCTACGAGCAGTACTTC. The chain combines TRBV6-5 with TRBJ2-7, with D perhaps matching TRBD1 or TRBD2 (5 bases each). This CDR3 spans 15 amino acids. Looked up from germline, CDR1 is MNHEY and CDR2 is SVGAGI. The ends were cut back, 2 bases at V and 0 bases at J, with 11 bases in the middle.

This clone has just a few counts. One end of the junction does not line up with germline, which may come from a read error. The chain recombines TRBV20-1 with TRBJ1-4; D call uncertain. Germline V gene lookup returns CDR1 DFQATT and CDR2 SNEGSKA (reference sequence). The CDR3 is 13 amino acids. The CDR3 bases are TGCAGTGCTATAGATTATCCGTCCGGAAAACTGTTTTTC. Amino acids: CSAIDYPSGKLFF.

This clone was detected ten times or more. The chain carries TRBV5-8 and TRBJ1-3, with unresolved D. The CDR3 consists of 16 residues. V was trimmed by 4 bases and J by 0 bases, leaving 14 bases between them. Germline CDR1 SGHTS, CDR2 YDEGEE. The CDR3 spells CASSPRPLSSGNTIYF. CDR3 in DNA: TGTGCCAGCAGCCCCCGTCCCCTCTCCTCTGGAAACACCATATATTTT.

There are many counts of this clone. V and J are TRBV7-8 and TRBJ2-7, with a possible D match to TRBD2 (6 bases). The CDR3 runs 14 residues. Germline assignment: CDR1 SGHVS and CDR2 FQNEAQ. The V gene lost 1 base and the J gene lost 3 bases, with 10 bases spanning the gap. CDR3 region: CASSLEVGGYEQYF. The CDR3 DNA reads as TGTGCCAGCAGCTTAGAAGTGGGAGGCTACGAGCAGTACTTC.

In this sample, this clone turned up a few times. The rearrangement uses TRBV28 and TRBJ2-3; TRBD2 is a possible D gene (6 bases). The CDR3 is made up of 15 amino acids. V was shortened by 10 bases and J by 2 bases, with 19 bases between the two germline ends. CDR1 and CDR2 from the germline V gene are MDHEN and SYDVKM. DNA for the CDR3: TGTGCCATCAGCCCCCCCTGGGGGGTCACAGATACGCAGTATTTT. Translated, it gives CAISPPWGVTDTQYF.

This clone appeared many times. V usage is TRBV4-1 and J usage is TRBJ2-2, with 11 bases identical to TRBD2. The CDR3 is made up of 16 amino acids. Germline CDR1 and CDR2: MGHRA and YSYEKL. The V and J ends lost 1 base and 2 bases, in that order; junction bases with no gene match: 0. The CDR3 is CASSQGLAGNTGELFF. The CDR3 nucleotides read TGCGCCAGCAGCCAAGGACTAGCGGGAAACACCGGGGAGCTGTTTTTT.

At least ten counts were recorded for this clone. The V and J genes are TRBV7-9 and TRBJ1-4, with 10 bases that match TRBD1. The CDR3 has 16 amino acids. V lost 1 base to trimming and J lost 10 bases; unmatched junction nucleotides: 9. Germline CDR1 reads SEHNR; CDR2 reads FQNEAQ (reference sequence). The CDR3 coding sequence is TGTGCCAGCAGCTTAGTTTCGGGACAGGGGCTAGCAAAACTGTTTTTT. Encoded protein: CASSLVSGQGLAKLFF.

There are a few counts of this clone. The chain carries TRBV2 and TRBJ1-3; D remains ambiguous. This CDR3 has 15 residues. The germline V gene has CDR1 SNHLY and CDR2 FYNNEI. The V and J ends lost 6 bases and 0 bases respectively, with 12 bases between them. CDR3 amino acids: CASSDTRISGNTIYF. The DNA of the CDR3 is TGTGCCAGCAGCGATACAAGGATCTCTGGAAACACCATATATTTT. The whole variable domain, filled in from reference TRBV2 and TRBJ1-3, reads EPEVTQTPSHQVTQMGQEVILRCVPISNHLYFYWYRQILGQKVEFLVSFYNNEISEKSEIFDDQFSVERPDGSNFTLKIRSTKLEDSAMYFCASSDTRISGNTIYFGEGSWLTVV.

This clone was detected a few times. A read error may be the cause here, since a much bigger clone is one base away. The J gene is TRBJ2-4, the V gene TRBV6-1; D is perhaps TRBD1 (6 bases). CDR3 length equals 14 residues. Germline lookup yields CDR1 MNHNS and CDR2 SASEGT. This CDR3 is CASGRPGQANIQHF. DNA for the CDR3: TGTGCCAGCGGACGACCGGGACAAGCAAACATTCAGCACTTC.

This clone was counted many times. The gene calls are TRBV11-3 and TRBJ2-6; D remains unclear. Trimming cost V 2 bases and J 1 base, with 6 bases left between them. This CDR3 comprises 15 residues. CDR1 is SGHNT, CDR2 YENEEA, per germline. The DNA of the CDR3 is TGTGCCAGCAGCTTAATCAGGTCTGGGGCCAACGTCCTGACTTTC. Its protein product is CASSLIRSGANVLTF.

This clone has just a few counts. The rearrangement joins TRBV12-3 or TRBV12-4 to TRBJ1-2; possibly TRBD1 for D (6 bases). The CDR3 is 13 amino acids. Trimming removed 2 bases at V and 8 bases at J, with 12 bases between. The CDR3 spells CASSLRTARGYTF. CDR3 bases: TGTGCCAGCAGTTTACGGACAGCCCGGGGCTACACCTTC.

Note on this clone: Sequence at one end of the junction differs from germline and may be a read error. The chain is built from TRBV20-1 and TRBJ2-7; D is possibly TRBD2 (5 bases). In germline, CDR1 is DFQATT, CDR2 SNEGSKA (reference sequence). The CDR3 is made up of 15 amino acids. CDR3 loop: CSARYRASSSYDQYF. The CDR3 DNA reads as TGCAGTGCTAGATACCGGGCTTCTAGCTCCTACGATCAGTACTTC.

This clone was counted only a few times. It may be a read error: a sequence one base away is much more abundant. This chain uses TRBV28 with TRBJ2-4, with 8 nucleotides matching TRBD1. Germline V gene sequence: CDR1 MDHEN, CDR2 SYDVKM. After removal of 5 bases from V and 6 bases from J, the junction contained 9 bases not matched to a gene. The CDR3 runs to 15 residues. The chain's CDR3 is CASSPLDREPNIQYF. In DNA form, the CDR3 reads TGTGCCAGCAGTCCCTTGGACAGGGAGCCAAACATTCAGTACTTC.

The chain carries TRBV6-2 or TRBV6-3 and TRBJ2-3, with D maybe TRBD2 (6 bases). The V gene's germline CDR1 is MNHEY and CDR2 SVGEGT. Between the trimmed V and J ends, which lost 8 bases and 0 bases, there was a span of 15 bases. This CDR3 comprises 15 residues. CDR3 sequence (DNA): TGTGCCAGCGGAGTAGCGGCTGCGAGCACAGATACGCAGTATTTT. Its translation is CASGVAAASTDTQYF.

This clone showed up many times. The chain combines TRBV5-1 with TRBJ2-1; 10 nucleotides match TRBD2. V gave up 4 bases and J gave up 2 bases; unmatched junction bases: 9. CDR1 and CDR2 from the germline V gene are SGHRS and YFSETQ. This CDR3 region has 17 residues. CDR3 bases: TGCGCCAGCAGCCGAAAGCTAGCGGGAGTTACCTACAATGAGCAGTTCTTC. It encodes CASSRKLAGVTYNEQFF.

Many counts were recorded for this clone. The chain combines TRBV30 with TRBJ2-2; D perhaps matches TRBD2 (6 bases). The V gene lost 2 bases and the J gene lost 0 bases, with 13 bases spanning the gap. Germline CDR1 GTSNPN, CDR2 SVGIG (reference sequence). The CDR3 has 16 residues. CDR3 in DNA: TGTGCCTGGAGTCCTCGGACTACCACGAACACCGGGGAGCTGTTTTTT. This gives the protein CAWSPRTTTNTGELFF.

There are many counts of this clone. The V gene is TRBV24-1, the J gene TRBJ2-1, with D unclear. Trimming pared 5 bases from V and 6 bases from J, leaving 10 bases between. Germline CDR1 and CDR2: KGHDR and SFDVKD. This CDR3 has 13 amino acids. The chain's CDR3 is CATSAPSINEQFF. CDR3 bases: TGTGCCACCAGTGCCCCATCTATCAATGAGCAGTTCTTC.